This T cell receptor (beta chain) was recovered during a study of cytomegalovirus exposure and HLA in healthy donors. The donors were part of the validation cohort, which consisted of roughly 110 subjects and was separate from the first cohort of about 720 subjects. Regarding this clone: The antigen remains unidentified.

The CDR3 has 17 residues. Germline-derived CDR1 and CDR2 are SGHVS and FQNEAQ. The V and J ends lost 4 bases and 4 bases, in that order; junction bases with no gene match: 11. The protocol was immunoSEQ multiplex PCR, while the TCRdb copy is restricted to in-frame clones and leaves out a portion. The top ten hold roughly 3% of the sample, which has 110,000 or so clones, roughly 84% seen once. Study-wide results and caveats: Most TCR sequences showed up rarely, but some public TCRs showed up in many donors. In the 120 or so validation repertoires, just under 95% of cluster scores exceeded 0, per a later analysis. Among TCR beta chains, those listed as cytomegalovirus-associated numbered roughly 150.

This chain uses TRBV7-8 with TRBJ2-5, with 11 bases matching TRBD2. This receptor was obtained from a woman under 30 in good health and CMV-seronegative. The sequenced sample was PBMCs. The DNA of the CDR3 is TGTGCCAGCAGCTCCCTCCCGGGACTAGCGGAGTTAGAGACCCAGTACTTC. Protein product: CASSSLPGLAELETQYF. Variable domain in full (rest from reference TRBV7-8 and TRBJ2-5): GAGVSQSPRYKVAKRGQDVALRCDPISGHVSLFWYQQALGQGPEFLTYFQNEAQLDKSGLPSDRFFAERPEGSVSTLKIQRTQQEDSAVYLCASSSLPGLAELETQYFGPGTRLLVL.